This TCR beta chain was sequenced during a study of T cells in tuberculosis. This clone was found a few times. Assay used: immunoSEQ multiplex PCR; TCRdb lists only in-frame clones, some missing. The sample lists roughly 34,000 clones, about nine tenths seen once, with around 7.7% in the top ten. Germline V gene sequence: CDR1 SGHNT, CDR2 YYREEE (reference sequence). V shed 4 bases and J shed 4 bases, with 9 bases lying between them. The CDR3 runs 12 residues. The chain uses TRBV5-4 and TRBJ2-7; perhaps TRBD2 as D (6 bases). The sequencing sample was made of PBMCs. This receptor was identified in a donor aged 5 to 30 with latent tuberculosis or without tuberculosis infection. Some clones in this sample may be carry-over from other donors' samples. The CDR3 DNA is TGTGCCAGCAGCATGACTAGTTACGAGCAGTACTTC. Translated, it gives CASSMTSYEQYF.